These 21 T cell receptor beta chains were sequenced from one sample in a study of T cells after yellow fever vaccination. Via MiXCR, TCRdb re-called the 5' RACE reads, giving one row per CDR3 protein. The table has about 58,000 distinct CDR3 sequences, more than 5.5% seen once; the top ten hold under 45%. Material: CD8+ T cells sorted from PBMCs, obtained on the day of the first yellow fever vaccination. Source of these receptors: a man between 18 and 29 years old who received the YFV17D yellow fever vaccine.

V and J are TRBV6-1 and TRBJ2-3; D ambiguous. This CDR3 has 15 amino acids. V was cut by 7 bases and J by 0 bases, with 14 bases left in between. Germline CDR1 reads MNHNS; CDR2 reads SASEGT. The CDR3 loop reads CASNHWASSTDTQYF. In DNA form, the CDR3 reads TGTGCCAGCAACCATTGGGCGTCTAGCACAGATACGCAGTATTTT.

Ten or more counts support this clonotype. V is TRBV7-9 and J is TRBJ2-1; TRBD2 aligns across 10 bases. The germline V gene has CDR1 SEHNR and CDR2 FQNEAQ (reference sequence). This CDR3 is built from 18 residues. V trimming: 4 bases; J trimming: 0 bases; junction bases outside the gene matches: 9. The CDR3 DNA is TGTGCCAGCAGCTCACTTCTAGCGGGGGACTACTCCTACAATGAGCAGTTCTTC. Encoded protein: CASSSLLAGDYSYNEQFF. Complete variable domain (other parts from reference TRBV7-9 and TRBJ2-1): DTGVSQNPRHKITKRGQNVTFRCDPISEHNRLYWYRQTLGQGPEFLTYFQNEAQLEKSRLLSDRFSAERPKGSFSTLEIQRTEQGDSAMYLCASSSLLAGDYSYNEQFFGPGTRLTVL.

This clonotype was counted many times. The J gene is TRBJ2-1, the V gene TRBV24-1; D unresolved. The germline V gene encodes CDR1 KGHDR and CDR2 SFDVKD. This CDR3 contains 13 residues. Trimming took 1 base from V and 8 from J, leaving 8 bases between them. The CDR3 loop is CATSDFAADEQFF. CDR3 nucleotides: TGTGCCACCAGTGATTTCGCGGCGGATGAGCAGTTCTTC.

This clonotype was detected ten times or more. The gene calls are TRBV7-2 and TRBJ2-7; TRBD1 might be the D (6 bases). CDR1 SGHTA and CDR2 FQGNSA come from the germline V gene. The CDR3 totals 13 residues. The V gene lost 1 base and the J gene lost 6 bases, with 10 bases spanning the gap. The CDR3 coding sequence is TGTGCCAGCAGCTTAGGGGCAGGGGCCGAGCAGTACGTC. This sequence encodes CASSLGAGAEQYV.

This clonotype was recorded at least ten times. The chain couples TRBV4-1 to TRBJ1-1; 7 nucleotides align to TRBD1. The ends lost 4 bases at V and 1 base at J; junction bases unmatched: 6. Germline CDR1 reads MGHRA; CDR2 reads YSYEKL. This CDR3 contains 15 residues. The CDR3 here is CASSPDGTANTEAFF. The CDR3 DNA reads TGCGCCAGCAGCCCAGACGGGACAGCGAACACTGAAGCTTTCTTT.

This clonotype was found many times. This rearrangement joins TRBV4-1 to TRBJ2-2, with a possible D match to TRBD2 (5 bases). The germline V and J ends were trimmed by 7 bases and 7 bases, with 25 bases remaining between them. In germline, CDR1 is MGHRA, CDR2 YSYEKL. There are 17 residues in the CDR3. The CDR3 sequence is CASTPRIAGLAGGELFF. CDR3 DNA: TGCGCCAGCACCCCTCGTATCGCGGGTCTCGCCGGCGGGGAGCTGTTTTTT.

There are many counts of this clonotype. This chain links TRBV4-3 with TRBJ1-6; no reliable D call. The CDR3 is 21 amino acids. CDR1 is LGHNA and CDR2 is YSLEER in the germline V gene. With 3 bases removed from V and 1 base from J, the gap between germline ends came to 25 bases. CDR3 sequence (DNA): TGCGCCAGCAGCCACCCCAGAGAGGGCCAAGCGTATAGGTCCTATAATTCACCCCTCCACTTT. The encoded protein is CASSHPREGQAYRSYNSPLHF.

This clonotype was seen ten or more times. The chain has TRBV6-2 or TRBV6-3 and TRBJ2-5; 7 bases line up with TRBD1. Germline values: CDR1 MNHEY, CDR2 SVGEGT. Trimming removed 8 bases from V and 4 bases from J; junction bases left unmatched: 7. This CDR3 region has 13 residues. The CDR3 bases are TGTGCCAGCCGGACAGGTGTGGGAGAGACCCAGTACTTC. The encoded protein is CASRTGVGETQYF.

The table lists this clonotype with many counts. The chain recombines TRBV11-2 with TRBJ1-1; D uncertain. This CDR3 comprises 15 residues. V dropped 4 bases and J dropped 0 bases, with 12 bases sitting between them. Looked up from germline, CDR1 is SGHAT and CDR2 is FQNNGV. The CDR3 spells CASSSRSRLNTEAFF. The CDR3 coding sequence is TGTGCCAGCAGCTCAAGGTCTCGGTTGAACACTGAAGCTTTCTTT.

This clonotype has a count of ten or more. The CDR3 sequence: CASSPLPGGTDEQYF. In DNA, the CDR3 is TGTGCCAGCAGCCCTTTACCCGGCGGGACCGACGAGCAGTACTTC. The V call is TRBV7-2, the J call TRBJ2-7; D might be TRBD2 (6 bases). The CDR3 covers 15 residues. V was cut by 5 bases and J by 5 bases, with 19 bases left in between. The germline gives CDR1 SGHTA, CDR2 FQGNSA. Full variable domain (outside the CDR3, taken from reference TRBV7-2 and TRBJ2-7): GAGVSQSPSNKVTEKGKDVELRCDPISGHTALYWYRQSLGQGLEFLIYFQGNSAPDKSGLPSDRFSAERTGGSVSTLTIQRTQQEDSAVYLCASSPLPGGTDEQYFGPGTRLTVT.

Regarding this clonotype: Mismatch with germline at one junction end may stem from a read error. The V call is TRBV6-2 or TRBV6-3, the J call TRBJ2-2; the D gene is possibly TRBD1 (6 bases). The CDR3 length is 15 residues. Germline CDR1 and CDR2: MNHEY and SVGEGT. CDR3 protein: CAISYRTADAGELFF. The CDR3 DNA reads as TGTGCCATCAGTTACCGGACAGCAGATGCCGGGGAGCTGTTTTTT.

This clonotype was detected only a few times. CDR3 nucleotide sequence: TGTGCCAGCAGATTAGCTGAAGCTTTCTTT. As protein: CASRLAEAFF. The chain employs TRBV6-6 and TRBJ1-1; D is unclear. Between the trimmed V and J ends, which lost 6 bases and 6 bases, there was a span of 5 bases. The germline gives CDR1 MNHNY, CDR2 SVGAGI (reference sequence). CDR3 length: 10 amino acids.

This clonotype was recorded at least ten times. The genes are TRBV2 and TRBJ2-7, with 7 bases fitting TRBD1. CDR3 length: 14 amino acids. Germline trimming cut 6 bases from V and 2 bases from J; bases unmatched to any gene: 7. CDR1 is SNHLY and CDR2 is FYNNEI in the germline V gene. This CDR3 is CASRGDRDTYEQYV. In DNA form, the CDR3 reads TGTGCCAGCAGAGGCGACAGGGACACCTACGAGCAGTACGTC.

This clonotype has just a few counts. The CDR3 DNA sequence: TGTGCCAGCAGCTTAGCGCGGCGGGACAGGGGGCCCACAGATACGCAGTATTTT. This gives the protein CASSLARRDRGPTDTQYF. This rearrangement joins TRBV11-1 to TRBJ2-3; 12 nucleotides line up with TRBD1. J gave up 2 bases and V 0 bases, and 6 bases lay outside the gene matches. The CDR3 loop spans 18 amino acids. Germline V gene sequence: CDR1 SGHAT, CDR2 FQDESV (reference sequence).

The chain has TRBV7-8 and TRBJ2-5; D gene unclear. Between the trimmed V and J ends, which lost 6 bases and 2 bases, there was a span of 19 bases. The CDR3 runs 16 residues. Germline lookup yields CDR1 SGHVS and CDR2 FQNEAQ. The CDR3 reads CASSFRVMRSQETQYF. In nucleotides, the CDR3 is TGTGCCAGCAGTTTCCGAGTTATGCGCTCACAAGAGACCCAGTACTTC.

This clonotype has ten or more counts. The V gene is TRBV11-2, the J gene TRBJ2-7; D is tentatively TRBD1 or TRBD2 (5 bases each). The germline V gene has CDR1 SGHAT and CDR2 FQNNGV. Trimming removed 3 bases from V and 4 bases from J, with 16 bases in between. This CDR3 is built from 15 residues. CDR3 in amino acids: CASSLFAGDAYEQYV. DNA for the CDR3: TGTGCCAGCAGCTTGTTCGCCGGGGACGCGTACGAGCAGTACGTC.

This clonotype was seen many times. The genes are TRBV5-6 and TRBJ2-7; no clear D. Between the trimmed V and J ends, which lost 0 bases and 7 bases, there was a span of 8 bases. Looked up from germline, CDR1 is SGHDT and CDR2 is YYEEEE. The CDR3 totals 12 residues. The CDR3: CASSLVGVEQYF. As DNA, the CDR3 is TGTGCCAGCAGCTTGGTTGGGGTTGAGCAGTACTTC.

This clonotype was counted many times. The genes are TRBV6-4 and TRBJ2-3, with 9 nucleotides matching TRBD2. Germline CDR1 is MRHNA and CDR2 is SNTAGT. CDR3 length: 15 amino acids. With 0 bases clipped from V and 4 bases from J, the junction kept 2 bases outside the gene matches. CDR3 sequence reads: CASSDSGGGADTQYF. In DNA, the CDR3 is TGTGCCAGCAGTGACTCAGGCGGGGGGGCAGATACGCAGTATTTT.

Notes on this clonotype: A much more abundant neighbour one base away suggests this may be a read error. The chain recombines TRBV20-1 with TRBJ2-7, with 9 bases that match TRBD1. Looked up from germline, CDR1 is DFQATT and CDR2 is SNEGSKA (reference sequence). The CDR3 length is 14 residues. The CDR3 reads CSASGTGSTYGQYV. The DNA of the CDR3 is TGCAGTGCTAGTGGGACAGGGAGTACCTACGGGCAGTACGTC.

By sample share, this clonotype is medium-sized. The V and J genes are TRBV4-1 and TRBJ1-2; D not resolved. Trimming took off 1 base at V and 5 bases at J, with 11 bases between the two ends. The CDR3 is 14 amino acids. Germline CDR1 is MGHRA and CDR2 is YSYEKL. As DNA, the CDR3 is TGCGCCAGCAGCCAAGTAAGGACGGGTTATGGCTACACCTTC. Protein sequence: CASSQVRTGYGYTF.

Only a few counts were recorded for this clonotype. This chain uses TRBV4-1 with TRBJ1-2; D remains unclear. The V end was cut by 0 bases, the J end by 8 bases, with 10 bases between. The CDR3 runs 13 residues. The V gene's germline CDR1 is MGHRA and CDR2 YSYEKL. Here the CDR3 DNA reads TGCGCCAGCAGCCAAGATGGCCGGCCCGGCTACACCTTC. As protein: CASSQDGRPGYTF.